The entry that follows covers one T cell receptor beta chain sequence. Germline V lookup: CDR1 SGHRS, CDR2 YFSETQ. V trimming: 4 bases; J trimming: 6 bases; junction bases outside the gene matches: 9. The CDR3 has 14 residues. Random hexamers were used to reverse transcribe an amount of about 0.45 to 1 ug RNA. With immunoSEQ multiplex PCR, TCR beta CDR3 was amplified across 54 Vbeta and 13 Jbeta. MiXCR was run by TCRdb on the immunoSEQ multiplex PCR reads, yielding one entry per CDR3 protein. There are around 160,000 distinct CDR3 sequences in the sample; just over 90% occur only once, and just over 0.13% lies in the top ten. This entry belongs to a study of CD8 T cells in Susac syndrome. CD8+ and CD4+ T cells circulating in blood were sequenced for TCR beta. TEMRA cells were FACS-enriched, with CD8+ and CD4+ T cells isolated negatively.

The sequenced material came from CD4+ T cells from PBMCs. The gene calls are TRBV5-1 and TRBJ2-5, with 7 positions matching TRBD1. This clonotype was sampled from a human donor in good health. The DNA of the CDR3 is TGCGCCAGCAGCCGATGGGACAGTCAAAAGACCCAGTACTTC. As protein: CASSRWDSQKTQYF.